This record covers a single TCR beta chain. The antigen is not known. The data derive from a study of cytomegalovirus exposure and HLA in healthy donors. Whole-study results and caveats: There were some 150 TCR beta chains listed as cytomegalovirus-associated. HLA alleles were associated with some 17,000 TCR beta sequences in a later analysis at 0.05 false discovery rate.

V shed 10 bases and J shed 2 bases, with 14 bases lying between them. CDR1 is MNHEY and CDR2 is SMNVEV in the germline V gene (reference sequence). This CDR3 spans 13 amino acids. Amplification used 60 Vbeta primers and 13 Jbeta primers. The assay was immunoSEQ multiplex PCR, and TCRdb's table has in-frame clones only and misses some. The profile shows just over 150,000 clones, 70% to 90% of them singletons. The rearrangement uses TRBV27 and TRBJ2-5; the D gene is possibly TRBD2 (5 bases). Sequencing input: PBMCs. This sequence originates from a man between 18 and 35 years old in good health and CMV-seropositive. CDR3 sequence: CATSRAVQETQYF. The DNA for the CDR3 is TGTGCCACCTCGAGGGCGGTACAAGAGACCCAGTACTTC.